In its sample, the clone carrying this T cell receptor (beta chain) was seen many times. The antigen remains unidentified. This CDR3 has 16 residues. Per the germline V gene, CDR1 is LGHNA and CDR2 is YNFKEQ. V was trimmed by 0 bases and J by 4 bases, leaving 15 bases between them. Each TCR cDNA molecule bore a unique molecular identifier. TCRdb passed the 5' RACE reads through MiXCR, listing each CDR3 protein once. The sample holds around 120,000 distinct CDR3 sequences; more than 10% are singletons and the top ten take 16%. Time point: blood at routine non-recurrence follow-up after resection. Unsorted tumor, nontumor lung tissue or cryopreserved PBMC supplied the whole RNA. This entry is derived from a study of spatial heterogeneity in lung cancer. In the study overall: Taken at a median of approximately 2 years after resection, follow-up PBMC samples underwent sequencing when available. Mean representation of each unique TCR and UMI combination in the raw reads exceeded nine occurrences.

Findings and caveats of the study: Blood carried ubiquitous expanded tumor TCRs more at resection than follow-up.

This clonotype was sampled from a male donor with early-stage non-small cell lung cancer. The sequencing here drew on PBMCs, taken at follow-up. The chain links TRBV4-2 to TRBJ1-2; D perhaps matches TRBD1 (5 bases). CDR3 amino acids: CASSQDQGTPSYGYTF. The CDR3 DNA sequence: TGTGCCAGCAGCCAAGATCAAGGGACGCCGAGCTATGGCTACACCTTC.